This entry lists 9 T cell receptor beta chains sequenced from one sample in a study of T cells after yellow fever vaccination. MiXCR, run by TCRdb on the 5' RACE reads, gives a single entry per CDR3 protein. The sample lists approximately 300,000 distinct CDR3 sequences; 6.8% were seen once. The sample here was PBMCs, taken roughly 45 days after the first yellow fever vaccination. These receptors were obtained from a young man who received the YFV17D yellow fever vaccine.

This clonotype was recorded many times. This chain connects TRBV20-1 to TRBJ2-3; TRBD2 aligns across 11 bases. The ends lost 4 bases at V and 1 base at J; junction bases unmatched: 1. Per the germline V gene, CDR1 is DFQATT and CDR2 is SNEGSKA (reference sequence). The CDR3 loop spans 14 amino acids. The chain's CDR3 is CSAKLAGGTDTQYF. The CDR3 DNA reads TGCAGTGCTAAACTAGCGGGGGGCACAGATACGCAGTATTTT.

The chain combines TRBV19 with TRBJ2-5, with a weak D call TRBD2 (6 bases). There are 13 residues in the CDR3. V lost 3 bases to trimming and J lost 2 bases, with 7 bases between them. CDR1 and CDR2 (germline): LNHDA, SQIVND (reference sequence). In nucleotides, the CDR3 is TGTGCCAGTAGTATGACTAGTCAAGAGACCCAGTACTTC. Residues: CASSMTSQETQYF.

V is TRBV20-1 and J is TRBJ1-2; D is unresolved. The CDR3 loop spans 12 amino acids. The germline V and J ends were trimmed by 3 bases and 3 bases, with 8 bases remaining between them. Germline V gene sequence: CDR1 DFQATT, CDR2 SNEGSKA (reference sequence). The CDR3 region is CSASRDDYGYTF. DNA for the CDR3: TGCAGTGCTAGTCGAGACGACTATGGCTACACCTTC.

The CDR3 DNA sequence: TGCGCCAGCAGCTTAGTCAGGGACCCCTACGAGCAGTACTTC. The encoded protein is CASSLVRDPYEQYF. This chain links TRBV5-1 with TRBJ2-7; D possibly uses TRBD1 or TRBD2 (5 bases each). V lost 2 bases and J lost 2, with 11 bases in between. Germline CDR1 SGHRS, CDR2 YFSETQ. The CDR3 consists of 14 residues.

V and J are TRBV20-1 and TRBJ1-1, with D possibly matching TRBD1 (5 bases). The germline V gene encodes CDR1 DFQATT and CDR2 SNEGSKA (reference sequence). The CDR3 has 11 residues. V was clipped by 1 base and J by 7 bases, with 7 bases between them. In DNA, the CDR3 is TGCAGTGCTAGAGGGGGGGGTGAAGCTTTCTTT. It is translated as CSARGGGEAFF.

This rearrangement joins TRBV4-2 to TRBJ1-4; 7 bases match TRBD1. The V gene end was trimmed by 2 bases and the J gene end by 4 bases; junction bases not matched to a gene: 4. Germline assignment: CDR1 LGHNA and CDR2 YNFKEQ. This CDR3 has 15 residues. The CDR3 region is CASSQPTGNNEKLFF. The CDR3 DNA reads TGTGCCAGCAGCCAACCGACAGGGAATAATGAAAAACTGTTTTTT.

This clonotype was seen a handful of times. The chain couples TRBV20-1 to TRBJ1-6, with unresolved D. V lost 3 bases, J lost 7 bases, and 16 bases lay in between. Germline CDR1 reads DFQATT; CDR2 reads SNEGSKA (reference sequence). This CDR3 has 15 residues. The CDR3 region is CSARRIRISNSPLHF. In DNA, the CDR3 is TGCAGTGCTAGGAGGATTCGGATTTCGAATTCACCCCTCCACTTT.

The chain is built from TRBV4-3 and TRBJ2-7; 7 nucleotides agree with TRBD2. The CDR3 runs to 17 residues. The V segment lost 3 bases and the J segment 2 bases; nucleotides outside the gene matches: 13. Germline CDR1 and CDR2: LGHNA and YSLEER. The CDR3 loop reads CASSHVPGGVGPYEQYV. The CDR3 nucleotides are TGCGCCAGCAGCCACGTACCTGGGGGGGTTGGGCCCTACGAGCAGTACGTC.

DNA for the CDR3: TGTGCCAGCAGCTGGTCCCCAGGGGGGCTGCAGCCCCAGCATTTT. Amino acids: CASSWSPGGLQPQHF. The rearrangement links TRBV5-5 to TRBJ1-5, with 7 bases aligning to TRBD1. The CDR3 extends over 15 amino acids. Unmatched junction bases numbered 10, after V lost 3 bases and J lost 7 bases. Germline loops: CDR1 SGHKS, CDR2 YYEKEE (reference sequence).